The rows below give T cell receptor beta chains drawn from one sample of a study of blood T cell repertoires in COVID-19. Clones were sequenced by immunoSEQ multiplex PCR, and TCRdb holds only the in-frame ones, with some missing. The sample has fewer than 95,000 clones, approximately 79% seen once; the top ten hold around 4%. Sequenced: peripheral blood. The source of these receptors is a man in his 70s with COVID-19, enrolled during active disease. CDR3s include the opening cysteine and the closing phenylalanine or tryptophan. A D gene is named only where the DNA matches it firmly. The listing skips clone size in some rows; elsewhere it reads once, few, many or a size class.

D gene,J gene,clone size,V gene,CDR3 protein,CDR3 DNA
.,TRBJ2-7,.,TRBV4-1,CASSPTERSSYEQYF,TGCGCCAGCAGCCCTACTGAGCGGAGCTCCTACGAGCAGTACTTC
TRBD1,TRBJ1-4,.,TRBV5-1,CASSLEQGGTNEKLFF,TGCGCCAGCAGCTTGGAACAGGGGGGGACTAATGAAAAACTGTTTTTT
.,TRBJ1-1,.,TRBV6-4,CASSDGGPTEAFF,TGTGCCAGCAGTGACGGAGGCCCCACTGAAGCTTTCTTT
.,TRBJ1-4,.,TRBV9,CASSVRDWDINEKLFF,TGTGCCAGCAGCGTCCGGGACTGGGATATCAATGAAAAACTGTTTTTT
.,TRBJ2-3,.,TRBV4-3,CASSQKKTGTYRTDTQYF,TGCGCCAGCAGCCAAAAAAAGACCGGGACATACCGCACAGATACGCAGTATTTT
TRBD1,TRBJ2-1,.,TRBV2,CASSDDRAYNEQFF,TGTGCCAGCAGTGATGACAGGGCCTACAATGAGCAGTTCTTC
.,TRBJ1-4,once,TRBV28,CASSLGGQGLEKLFF,TGTGCCAGCAGTCTTGGGGGTCAGGGACTTGAAAAACTGTTTTTT
TRBD1,TRBJ1-1,.,TRBV6-2/TRBV6-3,CASSYSNNQKGTVNTEAFF,TGTGCCAGCAGTTACTCGAATAACCAAAAGGGGACAGTGAACACTGAAGCTTTCTTT
.,TRBJ1-1,.,TRBV6-5,CASSRGMNTEAFF,TGTGCCAGCAGTCGCGGTATGAACACTGAAGCTTTCTTT
.,TRBJ2-2,many,TRBV24-1,CATSDFARENTGELFF,TGTGCCACCAGTGATTTCGCCAGGGAGAACACCGGGGAGCTGTTTTTT
TRBD1,TRBJ1-6,few,TRBV7-3,CASSRQGGRNNSPLHF,TGTGCCAGCAGTCGACAGGGGGGACGTAATAATTCACCCCTCCACTTT
TRBD1,TRBJ1-1,.,TRBV10-3,CAISELGQGARTEAFF,TGTGCCATCAGTGAGTTGGGACAGGGGGCGCGCACTGAAGCTTTCTTT
TRBD2,TRBJ2-7,.,TRBV4-3,CASSQDIGTSSYEQYF,TGCGCCAGCAGCCAGGATATAGGGACTAGCTCCTACGAGCAGTACTTC
.,TRBJ2-7,.,TRBV28,CASSPLQATYEQYF,TGTGCCAGCAGTCCCCTCCAGGCTACCTACGAGCAGTACTTC
.,TRBJ2-6,.,TRBV12-1,CASSPPVVLTF,TGTGCCAGCAGTCCTCCTGTCGTCCTGACTTTC
TRBD2,TRBJ2-1,.,TRBV24-1,CATSDRLAGVNEQFF,TGTGCCACCAGTGATCGACTAGCGGGAGTCAATGAGCAGTTCTTC
.,TRBJ2-2,few,TRBV4-1,CASSQESGGELFF,TGCGCCAGCAGCCAAGAATCGGGCGGGGAGCTGTTTTTT
TRBD1,TRBJ2-1,.,TRBV7-7,CASSLDRGNEQFF,TGTGCTAGCAGCTTAGACAGGGGCAATGAGCAGTTCTTC
.,TRBJ1-2,.,TRBV28,CATQTAHYGYTF,TGTGCCACACAGACCGCCCACTATGGCTACACCTTC
.,TRBJ1-5,once,TRBV7-2,CASSSRGQPQHF,TGTGCCAGCAGCTCCCGGGGTCAGCCCCAGCATTTT
.,TRBJ2-2,.,TRBV5-8,CASSGGLLLGELFF,TGTGCCAGCAGCGGTGGACTCCTCCTCGGGGAGCTGTTTTTT
TRBD1,TRBJ1-2,once,TRBV3-1/TRBV3-2,CASSQDAGGLGYTF,TGTGCCAGCAGCCAAGATGCAGGGGGCCTGGGCTACACCTTC
TRBD1,TRBJ1-5,.,TRBV5-6,CASSWGGTGANQPQHF,TGTGCCAGCAGCTGGGGAGGGACAGGGGCTAATCAGCCCCAGCATTTT
.,TRBJ2-1,few,TRBV7-2,CASSLVLAYNEQFF,TGTGCCAGCAGCTTAGTACTGGCCTACAATGAGCAGTTCTTC
TRBD1,TRBJ2-7,.,TRBV7-2,CASSGQGSYEQYF,TGTGCCAGCTCCGGACAGGGGTCCTACGAGCAGTACTTC
.,TRBJ2-4,.,TRBV21-1,CASSGRDFPAKNIQYF,TGTGCCAGCAGCGGCCGGGACTTCCCAGCCAAAAACATTCAGTACTTC
.,TRBJ1-5,.,TRBV10-3,CAISVKHSNQPQHF,TGTGCCATCAGTGTAAAACATAGCAATCAGCCCCAGCATTTT
.,TRBJ1-2,once,TRBV28,CASRSPLGQGYGYTF,TGTGCCAGCAGATCCCCGCTAGGGCAGGGCTATGGCTACACCTTC
TRBD1,TRBJ2-5,.,TRBV6-6,CASRTQGARETQYF,TGTGCCAGCAGGACCCAGGGGGCTCGCGAGACCCAGTACTTC
.,TRBJ2-1,.,TRBV28,CASSSWASATYNEQFF,TGTGCCAGCAGTTCCTGGGCTAGCGCGACCTACAATGAGCAGTTCTTC
TRBD1,TRBJ2-3,.,TRBV7-9,CASSLPPGQGPDTQYF,TGTGCCAGCAGCTTACCGCCGGGACAGGGCCCAGATACGCAGTATTTT
.,TRBJ2-3,.,TRBV7-2,CASSLGLGVDTQYF,TGTGCCAGCAGCTTAGGGTTGGGAGTTGATACGCAGTATTTT
.,TRBJ1-1,.,TRBV28,CASSFTGWGLVNTEAFF,TGTGCCAGCAGTTTCACAGGGTGGGGTTTAGTGAACACTGAAGCTTTCTTT
.,TRBJ2-3,few,TRBV24-1,CATSRSGARSDTQYF,TGTGCCACCAGTAGGTCAGGGGCGCGATCAGATACGCAGTATTTT
.,TRBJ1-5,.,TRBV11-2,CASSFQRDQPQHF,TGTGCCAGCAGCTTCCAGAGGGATCAGCCCCAGCATTTT
.,TRBJ2-1,few,TRBV15,CATSRHRADNEQFF,TGTGCCACCAGCAGACACAGGGCCGACAATGAGCAGTTCTTC
TRBD1,TRBJ2-7,.,TRBV4-1,CASSRPLTGRWEQYF,TGCGCCAGCAGCCGCCCCCTGACAGGGAGATGGGAGCAGTACTTC
.,TRBJ2-1,.,TRBV7-2,CASSLFVGGEQFF,TGTGCCAGCAGCTTATTTGTCGGCGGTGAGCAGTTCTTC
TRBD2,TRBJ2-1,.,TRBV3-1/TRBV3-2,CASRGAGVKYNEQFF,TGTGCCAGTCGCGGAGCGGGAGTAAAGTACAATGAGCAGTTCTTC